This T cell receptor beta chain was sequenced during a study of cytomegalovirus exposure and HLA in healthy donors. Study-wide context: About 85 million unique TCRs from HLA-typed donors were held in an early release of data. Findings and limits, study-wide: CMV serostatus was the only immune exposure information that was available.

Germline V gene data show CDR1 as MNHNY and CDR2 as SVGAGI (reference sequence). With V trimmed by 5 bases and J by 6 bases, 12 bases remained unmatched. The CDR3 runs to 15 residues. Both 60 Vbeta primers and 13 Jbeta primers went into the PCR. Some clones are missing from TCRdb's copy, which holds only in-frame ones; the method was immunoSEQ multiplex PCR. Its listing shows fewer than 150,000 clones. As regards this clone: Its cognate antigen is unknown.

The sample comprised PBMCs. This clonotype was obtained from a man aged 40-49 years in good health and CMV-seronegative. This rearrangement joins TRBV6-6 to TRBJ2-7, with 8 bases aligning to TRBD2. For the CDR3, the DNA is TGTGCCAGCAGTACTTTTAGCGGGGATACGATCGAGCAGTACTTC. Amino acids: CASSTFSGDTIEQYF.